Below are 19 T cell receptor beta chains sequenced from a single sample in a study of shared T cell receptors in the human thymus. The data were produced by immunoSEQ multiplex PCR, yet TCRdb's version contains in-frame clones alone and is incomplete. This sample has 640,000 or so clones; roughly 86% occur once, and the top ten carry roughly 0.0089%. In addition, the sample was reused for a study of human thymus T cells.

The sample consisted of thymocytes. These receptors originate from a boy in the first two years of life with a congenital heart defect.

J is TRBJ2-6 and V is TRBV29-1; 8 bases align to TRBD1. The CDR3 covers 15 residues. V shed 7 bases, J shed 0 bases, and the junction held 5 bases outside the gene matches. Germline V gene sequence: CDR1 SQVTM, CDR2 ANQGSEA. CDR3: CSAWTGRSGANVLTF. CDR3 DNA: TGCAGCGCTTGGACAGGGCGCTCTGGGGCCAACGTCCTGACTTTC.

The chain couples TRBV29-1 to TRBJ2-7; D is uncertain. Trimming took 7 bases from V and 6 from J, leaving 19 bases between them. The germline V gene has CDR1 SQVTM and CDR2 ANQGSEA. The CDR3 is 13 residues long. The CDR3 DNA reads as TGCAGCGGTACGTTCAGTGCCCTTGGCGAGCAGTACTTC. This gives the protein CSGTFSALGEQYF.

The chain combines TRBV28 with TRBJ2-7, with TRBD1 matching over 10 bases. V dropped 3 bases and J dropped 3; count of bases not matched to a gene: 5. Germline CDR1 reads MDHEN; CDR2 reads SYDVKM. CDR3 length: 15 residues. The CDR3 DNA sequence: TGTGCCAGCAGTTTCCCGGGACAGGGGAACTACGAGCAGTACTTC. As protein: CASSFPGQGNYEQYF.

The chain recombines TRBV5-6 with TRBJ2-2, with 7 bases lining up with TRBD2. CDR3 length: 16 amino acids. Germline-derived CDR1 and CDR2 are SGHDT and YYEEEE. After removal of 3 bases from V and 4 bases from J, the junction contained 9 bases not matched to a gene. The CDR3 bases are TGTGCCAGCAGCTGCCGGGACTACCCGTTCACCGGGGAGCTGTTTTTT. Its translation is CASSCRDYPFTGELFF. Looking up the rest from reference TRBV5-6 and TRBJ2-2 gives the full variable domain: DAGVTQSPTHLIKTRGQQVTLRCSPKSGHDTVSWYQQALGQGPQFIFQYYEEEERQRGNFPDRFSGHQFPNYSSELNVNALLLGDSALYLCASSCRDYPFTGELFFGEGSRLTVL.

The CDR3 is CASSVGLAPSYEQYF. The CDR3 region has the DNA TGTGCCAGCAGCGTAGGCTTGGCCCCCTCCTACGAGCAGTACTTC. This sequence joins TRBV9 and TRBJ2-7; D is ambiguous. This CDR3 is built from 15 residues. Trimming stripped 0 bases from V and 0 bases from J, with 10 bases between. Germline CDR1 SGDLS, CDR2 YYNGEE.

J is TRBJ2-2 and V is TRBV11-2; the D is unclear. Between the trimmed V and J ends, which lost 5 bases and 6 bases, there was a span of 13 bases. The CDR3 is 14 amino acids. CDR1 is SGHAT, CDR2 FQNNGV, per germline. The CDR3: CASSLHRQPGELFF. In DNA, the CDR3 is TGTGCCAGCAGCCTACACAGACAACCCGGGGAGCTGTTTTTT.

The CDR3 region has the DNA TGTGCCAGCAGCCAGACAGGGGTCAGCACCCTCCACTTT. It specifies CASSQTGVSTLHF. The genes are TRBV5-6 and TRBJ1-6; 8 bases align to TRBD1. Germline trimming cut 4 bases from V and 14 bases from J; bases unmatched to any gene: 8. Germline V CDR1 and CDR2: SGHDT, YYEEEE. This CDR3 has 13 amino acids.

CDR3 in DNA: TGTGCCAGCAGTTCCTATGAAAAACTGTTTTTT. As protein: CASSSYEKLFF. The chain couples TRBV27 to TRBJ1-4; D unclear. V was clipped by 4 bases and J by 6 bases, with 3 bases between them. The CDR3 is 11 amino acids. Germline V gene sequence: CDR1 MNHEY, CDR2 SMNVEV (reference sequence).

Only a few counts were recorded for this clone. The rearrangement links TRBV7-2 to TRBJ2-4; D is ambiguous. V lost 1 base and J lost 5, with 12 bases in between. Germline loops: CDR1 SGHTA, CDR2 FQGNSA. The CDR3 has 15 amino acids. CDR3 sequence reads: CASSLGRARENIQYF. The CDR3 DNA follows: TGTGCCAGCAGCTTAGGACGAGCACGGGAAAACATTCAGTACTTC.

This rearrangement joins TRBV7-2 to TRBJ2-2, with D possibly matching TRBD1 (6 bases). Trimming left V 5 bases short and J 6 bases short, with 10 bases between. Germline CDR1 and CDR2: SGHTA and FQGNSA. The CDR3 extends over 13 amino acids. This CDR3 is CASSPTGSGELFF. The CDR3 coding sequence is TGTGCCAGCAGCCCTACAGGGTCCGGGGAGCTGTTTTTT. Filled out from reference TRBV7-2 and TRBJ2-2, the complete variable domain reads GAGVSQSPSNKVTEKGKDVELRCDPISGHTALYWYRQSLGQGLEFLIYFQGNSAPDKSGLPSDRFSAERTGGSVSTLTIQRTQQEDSAVYLCASSPTGSGELFFGEGSRLTVL.

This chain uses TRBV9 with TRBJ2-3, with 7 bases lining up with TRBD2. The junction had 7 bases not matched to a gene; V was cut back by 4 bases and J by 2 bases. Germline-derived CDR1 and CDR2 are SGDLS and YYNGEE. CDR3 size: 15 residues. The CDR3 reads CASSSPGTNTDTQYF. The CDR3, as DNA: TGTGCCAGCAGCTCCCCCGGGACTAACACAGATACGCAGTATTTT.

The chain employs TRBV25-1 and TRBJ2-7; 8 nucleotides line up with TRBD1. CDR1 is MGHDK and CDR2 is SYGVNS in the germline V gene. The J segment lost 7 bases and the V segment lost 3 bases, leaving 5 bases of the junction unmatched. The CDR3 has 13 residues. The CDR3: CASSDQGAREQYF. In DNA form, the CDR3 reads TGTGCCAGCAGTGACCAGGGGGCAAGGGAGCAGTACTTC.

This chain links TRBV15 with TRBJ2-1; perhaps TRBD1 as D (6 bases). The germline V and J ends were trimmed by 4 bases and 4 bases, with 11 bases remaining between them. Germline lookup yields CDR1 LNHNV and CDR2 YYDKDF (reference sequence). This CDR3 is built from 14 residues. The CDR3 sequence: CATSTGTPYNEQFF. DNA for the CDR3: TGTGCCACCAGCACCGGGACACCATACAATGAGCAGTTCTTC.

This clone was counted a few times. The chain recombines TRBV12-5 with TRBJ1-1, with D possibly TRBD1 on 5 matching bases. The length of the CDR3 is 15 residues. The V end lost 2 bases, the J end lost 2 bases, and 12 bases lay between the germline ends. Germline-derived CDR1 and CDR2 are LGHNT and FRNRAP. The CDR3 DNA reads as TGTGCTAGTGGTTTGCCGACAGTACGAAACACTGAAGCTTTCTTT. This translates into CASGLPTVRNTEAFF. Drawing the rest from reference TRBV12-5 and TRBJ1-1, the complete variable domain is DARVTQTPRHKVTEMGQEVTMRCQPILGHNTVFWYRQTMMQGLELLAYFRNRAPLDDSGMPKDRFSAEMPDATLATLKIQPSEPRDSAVYFCASGLPTVRNTEAFFGQGTRLTVV.

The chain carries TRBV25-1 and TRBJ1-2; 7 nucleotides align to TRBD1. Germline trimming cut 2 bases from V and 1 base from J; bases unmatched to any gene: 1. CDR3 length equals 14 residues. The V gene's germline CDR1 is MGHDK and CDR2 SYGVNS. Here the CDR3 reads CASSEGDSNYGYTF. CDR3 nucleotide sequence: TGTGCCAGCAGTGAAGGGGACAGTAACTATGGCTACACCTTC.

CDR3 loop: CASSPSGTGENTIYF. The DNA of the CDR3 is TGTGCCAGCAGCCCATCCGGGACAGGGGAAAACACCATATATTTT. The chain employs TRBV6-1 and TRBJ1-3; 10 nucleotides line up with TRBD1. The CDR3 is made up of 15 amino acids. CDR1 MNHNS and CDR2 SASEGT come from the germline V gene. V lost 6 bases, J lost 6 bases, and 8 bases stayed unmatched.

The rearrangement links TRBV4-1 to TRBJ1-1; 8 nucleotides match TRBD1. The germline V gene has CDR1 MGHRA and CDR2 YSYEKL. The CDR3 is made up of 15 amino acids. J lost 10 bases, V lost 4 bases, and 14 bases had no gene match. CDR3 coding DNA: TGCGCCAGCAGCCCCCCAGGGGGCCGAAAGGGGAGAGCTTTCTTT. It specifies CASSPPGGRKGRAFF.

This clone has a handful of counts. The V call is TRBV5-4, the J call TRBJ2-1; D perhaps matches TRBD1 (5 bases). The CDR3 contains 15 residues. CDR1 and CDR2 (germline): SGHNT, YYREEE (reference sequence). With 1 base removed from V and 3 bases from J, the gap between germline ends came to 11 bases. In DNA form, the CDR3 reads TGTGCCAGCAGCTTGAGGGGATTCTTCTACAATGAGCAGTTCTTC. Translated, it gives CASSLRGFFYNEQFF.

CDR3 DNA sequence: TGTGCCTGGAGCCTTTGGGGAGTCTATGGCTACACCTTC. Protein sequence: CAWSLWGVYGYTF. This chain uses TRBV30 with TRBJ1-2, with no clear D. V lost 3 bases, J lost 4 bases, and 12 bases lay in between. The CDR3 contains 13 residues. In germline, CDR1 is GTSNPN, CDR2 SVGIG (reference sequence).